This T cell receptor (beta chain) was recovered during a study of regulatory T cells in long-lasting Graves disease. Study results and caveats: Fewer public clonotypes were shared by new patients (approximately 970) than by persistent patients (around 2,900). Lower TCR diversity was seen in persistent Graves' patients than in newly diagnosed ones.

The authors built TCR beta libraries using iRepertoire HTBI primers and Arm-PCR of CDR3 regions. TCRdb ran MiXCR on the multiplex PCR reads and lists one entry per CDR3 protein. The table shows 400,000 or so distinct CDR3 sequences, with about a quarter occurring only once. Turning to this clonotype: Antigen: not known.

The time point was: persistent/refractory GD, antithyroid drugs over 5 years with positive TRAb. PBMC RNA was the source of the TCR library. The sample was peripheral blood mononuclear cells (PBMCs), taken when the disease was refractory, from a patient treated with antithyroid drugs. The clonotype originates from a female donor with Graves disease.

The CDR3 spells CASSPNGNLGNQPQHF. Here the CDR3 DNA reads TGTGCCAGTAGTCCAAACGGGAACCTCGGGAATCAGCCCCAGCATTTT. The chain links TRBV19 to TRBJ1-5; D is unresolved. Germline V CDR1 and CDR2: LNHDA, SQIVND (reference sequence). The CDR3 is 16 amino acids. V shed 5 bases and J shed 4 bases, with 18 bases lying between them.